This T cell receptor beta chain was sequenced for a study of brain T cells in children with intractable seizures (dated by TCRdb to the early 2020s). About the study as a whole: A NanoString immunology panel was first used to screen resected brain tissue from 53 pediatric epilepsy surgery cases for immune gene transcripts. Of the approximately 12 selected surgery cases, pre-surgery blood was also sequenced for eight, so four had brain tissue only.

TCR beta chain sequences were generated from genomic DNA using the immunoSEQ assay. The authors processed their data as follows. CDR3 sequences that did not begin with the conserved framework cysteine at position 104 were removed manually. Clonality was calculated as one minus the normalized Shannon's Diversity Index, with values ranging from 0 (maximal diversity) to 1 (oligoclonal). To check whether a given CDR3 had different frequencies in two samples, for example brain versus blood, chi-squared comparison-of-proportions tests were used. Public clonotypes were found through immuneACCESS searches, while the VDJdb browser was used to judge similarity to known antiviral clonotypes. Entries here come from immuneACCESS through TCRdb and include only in-frame sequences with V and J called. Some clones fail to appear in such tables; in the studies checked, an unresolved V gene covers under half of the shortfall, and the cause of the remainder is unknown. V and J calls plus clone size are reproduced from that table; the DNA served to infer D and trimming. The sample table records 110,000 or so clones; around 94% of these occur just once. The ten largest clones take up approximately 3.9% of the sample.

Beyond this particular receptor, the publication reports: Viral specificity was inferred solely from CDR3 sequence similarity, and the HCMV serostatus of the patients was not known. Because sequencing depth differed between pre- and post-surgery blood, the absence of clones from the pre-surgery sample may reflect undersampling.

A word on this clone: Its antigen is unknown. No qualities accompany the bases; no much larger clone lies one base away.

The CDR3 runs 15 amino acids, cysteine and phenylalanine included. This entry keeps only the CDR3 DNA: 45 bases, framed from base 1. The germline V gene encodes CDR1 LNHDA and CDR2 SQIVND (reference sequence). V ends up 1 base short and J 3 bases short, with an unmatched junction base count of 3. What this sample's time point label stands for: resected brain tissue, or blood drawn just prior to surgery. The surgery cases showing the highest brain T cell transcript signatures were chosen for TCR beta chain sequencing of brain tissue and, when available, of blood. Patients had been treated with at least one anti-epileptic drug before surgery. TCR-sequenced patients were children with drug-resistant epilepsy due to tuberous sclerosis complex, focal cortical dysplasia, Rasmussen encephalitis or hemimegalencephaly. The blood samples were collected right before the epilepsy surgery. The Monarch genomic DNA purification kit was used to extract bulk genomic DNA from unsorted brain tissue and from whole blood.

The receptor was isolated from a boy under two years old with hemimegalencephaly and intractable seizures. Specimen: peripheral blood, collected at surgery. The chain uses TRBV19 and TRBJ2-7, with 10 central nucleotides matching TRBD2. The bases are TGTGCCAGTAGTATAGTCGCTAGCGGGAGCTACGAGCAGTACTTC. Its protein reads: CASSIVASGSYEQYF.